What follows is one T cell receptor beta chain and its context. The sample is drawn from a study of technical replicates of blood from a few donors. The CDR3 runs to 15 residues. The data were produced by immunoSEQ multiplex PCR, yet TCRdb's version contains in-frame clones alone and is incomplete. The sample has roughly 83,000 clones, roughly nine tenths seen once. The receptor was isolated from a human donor in good health. What was sequenced was T cells isolated from PBMCs. This chain connects TRBV21-1 to TRBJ2-7; TRBD1, the D gene given by the table, was not confirmed from the DNA. TRBV21-1 constitutes a pseudogene. CDR3 in amino acids: CASSKEQGPNYEQYF. The CDR3 nucleotides are TGTGCCAGCAGCAAAGAACAGGGGCCTAACTACGAGCAGTACTTC.